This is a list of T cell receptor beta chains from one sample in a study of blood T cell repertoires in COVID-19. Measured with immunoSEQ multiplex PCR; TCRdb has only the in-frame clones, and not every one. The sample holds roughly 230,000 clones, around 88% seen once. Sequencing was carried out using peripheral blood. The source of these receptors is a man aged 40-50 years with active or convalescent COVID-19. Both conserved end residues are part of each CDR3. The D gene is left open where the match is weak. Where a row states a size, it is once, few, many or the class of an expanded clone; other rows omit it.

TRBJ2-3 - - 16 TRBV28 TGTGCCAGCAGTTACCCCATTCGCGGGGGCACAGATACGCAGTATTTT CASSYPIRGGTDTQYF
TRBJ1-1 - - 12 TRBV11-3 TGTGCCAGCAGCTTCGGGAGCACTGAAGCTTTCTTT CASSFGSTEAFF
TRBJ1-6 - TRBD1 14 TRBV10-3 TGTGCCATCAGATCCGGACAGGGGGCGTCACCCCTCCACTTT CAIRSGQGASPLHF
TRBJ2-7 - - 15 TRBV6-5 TGTGCCAGCCTACAGGGAGTCGGGCTCTCCTACGAGCAGTACTTC CASLQGVGLSYEQYF
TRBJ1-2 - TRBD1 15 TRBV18 TGTGCCAGCTCACCCGGACAGGGTGGAATGTATGGCTACACCTTC CASSPGQGGMYGYTF
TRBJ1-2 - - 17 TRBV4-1 TGCGCCAGCAGCCCGTGGGCGGACAGTGTAACTAACTATGGCTACACCTTC CASSPWADSVTNYGYTF
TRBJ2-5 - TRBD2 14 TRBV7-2 TGTGCCAGCAGCCCCGGACTAGCGGGGGAGACCCAGTACTTC CASSPGLAGETQYF
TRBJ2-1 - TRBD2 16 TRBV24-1 TGTGCCACCAGTGATCCTACTAGCGCCTCCTACAATGAGCAGTTCTTC CATSDPTSASYNEQFF
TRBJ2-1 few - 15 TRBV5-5 TGTGCCAGCAGCTTGTATGTAGCGGACCGGAGTGAGCAGTTCTTC CASSLYVADRSEQFF
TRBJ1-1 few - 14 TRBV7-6 TGTGCCAGCAGCTTAGACGGTGGAGGCACTGAAGCTTTCTTT CASSLDGGGTEAFF
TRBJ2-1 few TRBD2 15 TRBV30 TGTGCCCGAACGGCGGGGGGGAGTTCCTACAATGAGCAGTTCTTC CARTAGGSSYNEQFF